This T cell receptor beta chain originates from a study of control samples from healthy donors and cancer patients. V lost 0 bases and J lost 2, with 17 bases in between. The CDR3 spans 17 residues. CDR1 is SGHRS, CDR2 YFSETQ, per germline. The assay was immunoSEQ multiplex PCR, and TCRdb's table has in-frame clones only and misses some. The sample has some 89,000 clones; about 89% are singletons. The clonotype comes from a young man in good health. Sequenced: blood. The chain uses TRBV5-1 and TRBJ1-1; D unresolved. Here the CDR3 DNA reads TGCGCCAGCAGCTTGGCCTATGTGCCCGTGGGAAACACTGAAGCTTTCTTT. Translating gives CASSLAYVPVGNTEAFF.